The present T cell receptor (beta chain) was sequenced within a study of long-term antiretroviral therapy in people with HIV. At survey level, the immunoSEQ assay was run in its v3.0 version. The table came from immunoSEQ multiplex PCR; TCRdb's copy has only in-frame clones and leaves some out. The table records 40,000 to 45,000 clones, 90% to 95% of them present only once. The CDR3 totals 15 residues. Looked up from germline, CDR1 is LNHDA and CDR2 is SQIVND (reference sequence). V lost 5 bases and J 4 bases, leaving 12 bases between the germline ends. The origin of this receptor is a woman aged 45-60 years with HIV. This sample comprised unsorted PBMCs, obtained 3.7 years after starting antiretroviral therapy. This chain uses TRBV19 with TRBJ1-6; tentatively, D is TRBD1 (6 bases). CDR3 sequence: CASSGSTGYNSPLHF. The CDR3 DNA sequence: TGTGCCAGTAGTGGGAGCACAGGGTATAATTCACCCCTCCACTTT. Supplemented by reference TRBV19 and TRBJ1-6, the full variable domain reads DGGITQSPKYLFRKEGQNVTLSCEQNLNHDAMYWYRQDPGQGLRLIYYSQIVNDFQKGDIAEGYSVSREKKESFPLTVTSAQKNPTAFYLCASSGSTGYNSPLHFGNGTRLTVT.